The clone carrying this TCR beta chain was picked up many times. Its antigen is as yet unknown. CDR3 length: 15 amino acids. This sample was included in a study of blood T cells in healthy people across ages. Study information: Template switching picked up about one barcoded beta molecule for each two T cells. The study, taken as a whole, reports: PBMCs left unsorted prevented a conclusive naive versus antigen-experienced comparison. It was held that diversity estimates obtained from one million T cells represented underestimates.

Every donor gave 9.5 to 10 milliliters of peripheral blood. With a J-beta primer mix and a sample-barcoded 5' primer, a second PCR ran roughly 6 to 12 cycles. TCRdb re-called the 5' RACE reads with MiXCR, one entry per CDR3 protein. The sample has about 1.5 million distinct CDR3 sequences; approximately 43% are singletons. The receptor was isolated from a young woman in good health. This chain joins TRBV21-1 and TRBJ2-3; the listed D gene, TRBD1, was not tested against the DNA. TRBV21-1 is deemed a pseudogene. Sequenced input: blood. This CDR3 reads CASSRTGGLTDTQYF. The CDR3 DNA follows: TGTGCCAGCAGCCGGACAGGGGGCTTAACAGATACGCAGTATTTT.